Listed below are T cell receptor beta chains from one sample, sequenced in a study of regulatory T cells in long-lasting Graves disease. From the multiplex PCR reads, TCRdb called clonotypes with MiXCR, one entry per CDR3 protein. The repertoire holds about 540,000 distinct CDR3 sequences, about 14% seen once, with 10% in the top ten. The same sample was also used in a study of T cells in Graves' hyperthyroidism and ophthalmopathy.

The sample here was peripheral blood mononuclear cells (PBMCs), taken at new diagnosis, from a patient treated with antithyroid drugs. The source is a man between 25 and 39 years old with Graves disease. The CDR3 runs from the conserved cysteine through the conserved F or W. The D gene is left open where the match is weak. Clone size is not always given. Where it is, it says once, few, many or a class for expanded clones.

v_call: TRBV10-2
j_call: TRBJ2-7
cdr3_length: 10
d_call: -
clone_size: many
cdr3_aa: CATQENEQYF
cdr3_nt: TGCGCCACTCAAGAGAACGAGCAGTACTTC

v_call: TRBV29-1
j_call: TRBJ2-1
cdr3_length: 11
d_call: -
clone_size: -
cdr3_aa: CSVFPGDEQFF
cdr3_nt: TGCAGCGTGTTCCCCGGCGATGAGCAGTTCTTC

v_call: TRBV2
j_call: TRBJ1-3
cdr3_length: 15
d_call: -
clone_size: -
cdr3_aa: CASSEGTLSGNTIYF
cdr3_nt: TGTGCCAGCAGTGAGGGGACGCTTTCTGGAAACACCATATATTTT

v_call: TRBV5-6
j_call: TRBJ2-4
cdr3_length: 14
d_call: TRBD1
clone_size: few
cdr3_aa: CASSPGQGGNIQYF
cdr3_nt: TGTGCCAGCAGCCCGGGACAGGGAGGGAACATTCAGTACTTC

v_call: TRBV4-1
j_call: TRBJ1-2
cdr3_length: 14
d_call: -
clone_size: -
cdr3_aa: CASSQEKAGYGYTF
cdr3_nt: TGCGCCAGCAGCCAAGAAAAGGCAGGCTATGGCTACACCTTC

v_call: TRBV30
j_call: TRBJ2-2
cdr3_length: 15
d_call: -
clone_size: many
cdr3_aa: CAWSKGSPGTGELFF
cdr3_nt: TGTGCCTGGAGTAAGGGCTCCCCGGGGACCGGGGAGCTGTTTTTT

v_call: TRBV20-1
j_call: TRBJ2-2
cdr3_length: 14
d_call: TRBD2
clone_size: many
cdr3_aa: CSAGTSRDTGELFF
cdr3_nt: TGCAGTGCTGGGACTAGCCGAGACACCGGGGAGCTGTTTTTT

v_call: TRBV7-9
j_call: TRBJ2-7
cdr3_length: 18
d_call: -
clone_size: -
cdr3_aa: CASSLEAGFWFTEGEQYF
cdr3_nt: TGTGCCAGCAGCTTAGAGGCAGGGTTTTGGTTTACGGAAGGCGAGCAGTACTTC

v_call: TRBV7-8
j_call: TRBJ2-2
cdr3_length: 14
d_call: -
clone_size: -
cdr3_aa: CASSQNRNTGELFF
cdr3_nt: TGTGCCAGCAGCCAAAACAGGAACACCGGGGAGCTGTTTTTT

v_call: TRBV2
j_call: TRBJ2-7
cdr3_length: 15
d_call: TRBD2
clone_size: many
cdr3_aa: CASRTTSGLSYEQYF
cdr3_nt: TGTGCCAGCAGAACGACTAGCGGGCTCTCCTACGAGCAGTACTTC

v_call: TRBV6-1
j_call: TRBJ1-2
cdr3_length: 14
d_call: -
clone_size: few
cdr3_aa: CASGEQGAGYGYTF
cdr3_nt: TGTGCCAGCGGGGAACAAGGCGCTGGCTATGGCTACACCTTC

v_call: TRBV28
j_call: TRBJ2-7
cdr3_length: 14
d_call: -
clone_size: many
cdr3_aa: CASSPESSAYEQYF
cdr3_nt: TGTGCCAGCAGTCCCGAAAGCTCAGCCTACGAGCAGTACTTC

v_call: TRBV18
j_call: TRBJ2-3
cdr3_length: 16
d_call: TRBD2
clone_size: few
cdr3_aa: CASSPTAGSSTDTQYF
cdr3_nt: TGTGCCAGCTCACCCACAGCGGGAAGTAGCACAGATACGCAGTATTTT

v_call: TRBV5-1
j_call: TRBJ2-6
cdr3_length: 17
d_call: -
clone_size: -
cdr3_aa: CASSLWGQNSGANVLTF
cdr3_nt: TGCGCCAGCAGCTTGTGGGGCCAGAACTCTGGGGCCAACGTCCTGACTTTC

v_call: TRBV24-1
j_call: TRBJ2-1
cdr3_length: 15
d_call: TRBD1
clone_size: many
cdr3_aa: CATSLGTGGNNEQFF
cdr3_nt: TGTGCCACCAGTCTCGGGACAGGGGGGAATAATGAGCAGTTCTTC

v_call: TRBV5-1
j_call: TRBJ2-7
cdr3_length: 14
d_call: -
clone_size: many
cdr3_aa: CASSLTRVEDEQYF
cdr3_nt: TGCGCCAGCAGCCTAACGAGGGTCGAAGACGAGCAGTACTTC

v_call: TRBV6-2/TRBV6-3
j_call: TRBJ1-5
cdr3_length: 14
d_call: -
clone_size: many
cdr3_aa: CASSWFQANQPQHF
cdr3_nt: TGTGCCAGCAGTTGGTTCCAGGCGAATCAGCCCCAGCATTTT

v_call: TRBV18
j_call: TRBJ2-2
cdr3_length: 15
d_call: -
clone_size: once
cdr3_aa: CASSPDLGFGGKLFF
cdr3_nt: TGTGCCAGCTCCCCCGACCTCGGTTTCGGCGGGAAGCTGTTTTTT